What follows is one T cell receptor (beta chain) and its context. The antigen is unknown. This record comes from a study of shared clonotypes between healthy human individuals. Study-level points and caveats: The study found lower generation probabilities in non-shared clonotypes than in those shared by all four donors.

Over several immunoSEQ plates, each subset's genomic DNA was distributed in even portions. TCRdb keeps only in-frame clones here, not all; method: immunoSEQ multiplex PCR. The table shows more than 400,000 clones, with about 95% occurring only once. The CDR3 consists of 16 residues. Germline loops: CDR1 SGHNT, CDR2 YYREEE (reference sequence). V was pared by 0 bases and J by 1 base, with 2 bases of the junction left unmatched. This TCR came from a woman aged 25 to 45 in good health. The sequenced sample consisted of naive CD4+ T cells sorted from blood. Subset denoted: CD45RA+ positively selected. The chain couples TRBV5-4 to TRBJ2-2; 8 nucleotides match TRBD2. The CDR3 DNA follows: TGTGCCAGCAGCTTGGGCGGGAGGCGGAACACCGGGGAGCTGTTTTTT. This codes for CASSLGGRRNTGELFF.